This entry features one TCR beta chain sequence. Antigen: not known. This sample was taken from a study of regulatory T cells in long-lasting Graves disease. Time point described: newly diagnosed GD, antithyroid drugs for less than 3 months. The TCR library used RNA extracted from PBMCs. For TCR beta, libraries came from iRepertoire HTBI primers and Arm-PCR of CDR3 regions. Each CDR3 protein gets one entry after TCRdb re-called the multiplex PCR reads with MiXCR. Here the sample spans more than 450,000 distinct CDR3 sequences, under 20% being singletons. Study results and caveats: Study of thyroid tissue was not done, with only peripheral blood studied. Authors noted too few samples as a limitation.

A further study also used this sample, focusing on T cells in Graves' hyperthyroidism and ophthalmopathy. That study adds: Subjects aged 18 to 65 presented with newly diagnosed hyperthyroidism of less than 2 months' duration. When the TCR CDR3 underwent first-round RT-PCR, the HTBI primer set was used.

The TCR comes from a man aged 35 to 55 with Graves disease. Sequences were derived from peripheral blood mononuclear cells (PBMCs), sampled at new diagnosis, from a patient treated with antithyroid drugs.

The CDR3 protein is CASSLTPDSPLHF. The CDR3 coding sequence is TGTGCCAGCAGCTTAACCCCGGATTCACCCCTCCACTTT. The chain recombines TRBV7-3 with TRBJ1-6, with D hard to call. V was trimmed by 0 bases and J by 8 bases, leaving 5 bases between them. This CDR3 has 13 residues. Germline V gene sequence: CDR1 SGHTA, CDR2 FQGTGA.